This passage covers 20 T cell receptor beta chains from one sample sequenced in a study of CD8+ T cells in alopecia areata. Reverse transcription of extracted RNA yielded cDNA, which provided the sequencing template. Clones were read by immunoSEQ multiplex PCR, and TCRdb kept only the in-frame ones, dropping some. The profile shows 200,000 or so clones, under 40% of them singletons. The treatment was: oral pan-JAK inhibitor, 5-10 mg twice daily. Material: CD4+ T cells sorted from blood, obtained around week 31, from a patient treated with tofacitinib. The receptor set was obtained from a human donor with alopecia areata.

This clone appeared a few times. The V gene is TRBV4-1, the J gene TRBJ1-4; no reliable D call. CDR1 is MGHRA, CDR2 YSYEKL, per germline. The CDR3 is made up of 16 amino acids. V lost 0 bases, J lost 0 bases, and 8 bases lay in between. CDR3 sequence reads: CASSQEATATNEKLFF. As DNA, the CDR3 is TGCGCCAGCAGCCAAGAGGCGACTGCAACTAATGAAAAACTGTTTTTT.

V usage is TRBV18 and J usage is TRBJ2-3; TRBD2 is a possible D gene (6 bases). V was cut by 0 bases and J by 0 bases, with 10 bases left in between. The CDR3 has 16 residues. In germline, CDR1 is KGHSH, CDR2 LQKENI. CDR3 amino acids: CASSPPNSGSTDTQYF. The CDR3 bases are TGTGCCAGCTCACCACCGAATAGCGGTAGCACAGATACGCAGTATTTT.

The CDR3 loop is CASSRVGTPMSNGELFF. The CDR3 bases are TGTGCCAGCAGCCGAGTGGGGACACCCATGAGCAACGGGGAGCTGTTTTTT. The chain carries TRBV7-3 and TRBJ2-2; the D gene is possibly TRBD1 (6 bases). This CDR3 is built from 17 residues. The V end lost 5 bases, the J end lost 7 bases, and 23 bases lay between the germline ends. In germline, CDR1 is SGHTA, CDR2 FQGTGA. The whole variable domain, remainder taken from reference TRBV7-3 and TRBJ2-2, is GAGVSQTPSNKVTEKGKYVELRCDPISGHTALYWYRQSLGQGPEFLIYFQGTGAADDSGLPNDRFFAVRPEGSVSTLKIQRTERGDSAVYLCASSRVGTPMSNGELFFGEGSRLTVL.

This chain connects TRBV2 to TRBJ1-5; perhaps TRBD1 as D (5 bases). Trimming took 4 bases from V and 2 from J, leaving 9 bases between them. Germline V gene data show CDR1 as SNHLY and CDR2 as FYNNEI. The CDR3 consists of 14 residues. CDR3 sequence (DNA): TGTGCCAGCAGTGTGATAGGGGGCAATCAGCCCCAGCATTTT. It translates to CASSVIGGNQPQHF.

This clone turned up a few times. The gene calls are TRBV7-8 and TRBJ1-4; D is possibly TRBD1 (6 bases). This CDR3 is 15 amino acids long. Germline-derived CDR1 and CDR2 are SGHVS and FQNEAQ. Trimming took 3 bases from V and 4 from J, leaving 12 bases between them. The CDR3 region is CASSFYRVGNEKLFF. The CDR3 DNA sequence: TGTGCCAGCAGCTTTTACAGGGTTGGTAATGAAAAACTGTTTTTT.

The CDR3: CASSLALAGPTDTQYF. The CDR3 bases are TGTGCCAGCAGCTTGGCACTAGCGGGACCCACAGATACGCAGTATTTT. V usage is TRBV5-4 and J usage is TRBJ2-3; 10 bases agree with TRBD2. Per the germline V gene, CDR1 is SGHNT and CDR2 is YYREEE (reference sequence). The V gene end was trimmed by 0 bases and the J gene end by 2 bases; junction bases not matched to a gene: 3. The CDR3 is 16 residues long.

This chain uses TRBV23-1 with TRBJ2-1; no reliable D call. TRBV23-1 is an ORF, with its function uncertain. The V gene lost 0 bases and the J gene lost 7 bases, with 13 bases spanning the gap. The length of the CDR3 is 15 residues. CDR3 loop: CASSQSRLVVNEQFF. CDR3 DNA sequence: TGCGCCAGCAGTCAATCGAGGCTAGTGGTGAATGAGCAGTTCTTC.

The chain joins TRBV27 to TRBJ1-5; D call uncertain. The germline V gene has CDR1 MNHEY and CDR2 SMNVEV (reference sequence). Trimming stripped 4 bases from V and 6 bases from J, with 7 bases between. The CDR3 loop spans 12 amino acids. The CDR3 reads CASSSTGQPQHF. The DNA for the CDR3 is TGTGCCAGCAGTTCCACCGGTCAGCCCCAGCATTTT.

This chain uses TRBV5-1 with TRBJ2-1, with 13 bases lining up with TRBD2. CDR3 length: 15 residues. Germline assignment: CDR1 SGHRS and CDR2 YFSETQ. With V trimmed by 1 base and J by 8 bases, 3 bases remained unmatched. The CDR3 coding sequence is TGCGCCAGCAGCTTGACTAGCGGGAGGGCCGATGAGCAGTTCTTC. This gives the protein CASSLTSGRADEQFF.

This clone was picked up many times. The chain joins TRBV4-1 to TRBJ2-1, with TRBD2 matching over 12 bases. The junction had 7 bases not matched to a gene; V was cut back by 0 bases and J by 4 bases. The CDR3 totals 18 residues. The germline V gene has CDR1 MGHRA and CDR2 YSYEKL. CDR3 sequence: CASSQDPPTSGGYNEQFF. The CDR3 DNA is TGCGCCAGCAGCCAAGACCCCCCGACTAGCGGGGGATACAATGAGCAGTTCTTC.

The sample holds a few counts of this clone. The rearrangement links TRBV19 to TRBJ2-3, with 8 bases that match TRBD2. This CDR3 contains 17 residues. The germline V gene encodes CDR1 LNHDA and CDR2 SQIVND (reference sequence). V shed 3 bases and J 5 bases; nucleotides not matched to a gene: 13. The CDR3 sequence: CASSISVGAGVGDTQYF. In nucleotides, the CDR3 is TGTGCCAGTAGTATTTCTGTCGGAGCGGGAGTAGGAGATACGCAGTATTTT.

Only one count was recorded for this clone. This sequence joins TRBV2 and TRBJ1-1; possibly TRBD1 for D (5 bases). The CDR3 runs 14 residues. Trimming stripped 3 bases from V and 0 bases from J, with 8 bases between. CDR1 and CDR2 from the germline V gene are SNHLY and FYNNEI. CDR3 sequence (DNA): TGTGCCAGCAGTGACAGGGCGTTGAACACTGAAGCTTTCTTT. It translates to CASSDRALNTEAFF.

There are a few counts of this clone. V and J are TRBV29-1 and TRBJ2-3; 8 nucleotides match TRBD1. J gave up 1 base and V 4 bases, and 10 bases lay outside the gene matches. The CDR3 spans 16 residues. Germline V gene lookup returns CDR1 SQVTM and CDR2 ANQGSEA. The CDR3 loop is CSVVSRAGGRTDTQYF. Written as DNA, the CDR3 is TGCAGCGTTGTTAGCCGTGCAGGGGGCCGCACAGATACGCAGTATTTT.

V gene TRBV30 combines with J gene TRBJ1-2, with TRBD1 matching 7 bases. The V gene's germline CDR1 is GTSNPN and CDR2 SVGIG (reference sequence). With V trimmed by 0 bases and J by 0 bases, 16 bases remained unmatched. This CDR3 has 19 residues. CDR3 coding DNA: TGTGCCTGGAGTGTAGGTTTTTTTTTCGGGACAGAAGCTAACTATGGCTACACCTTC. As protein: CAWSVGFFFGTEANYGYTF.

The rearrangement joins TRBV30 to TRBJ1-5; D may be TRBD1 (6 bases). V lost 1 base and J 0 bases, leaving 10 bases between the germline ends. This CDR3 is 15 amino acids long. CDR1 is GTSNPN and CDR2 is SVGIG in the germline V gene (reference sequence). CDR3 protein: CAWSEGVNSNQPQHF. The CDR3 DNA is TGTGCCTGGAGTGAGGGGGTTAATAGCAATCAGCCCCAGCATTTT. Full variable domain (rest looked up from reference TRBV30 and TRBJ1-5): SQTIHQWPATLVQPVGSPLSLECTVEGTSNPNLYWYRQAAGRGLQLLFYSVGIGQISSEVPQNLSASRPQDRQFILSSKKLLLSDSGFYLCAWSEGVNSNQPQHFGDGTRLSIL.

This chain joins TRBV5-1 and TRBJ2-2; TRBD2 matches 12 bases. The CDR3 runs 17 residues. J lost 3 bases, V lost 1 base, and 4 bases had no gene match. From germline, CDR1 is SGHRS and CDR2 YFSETQ. This CDR3 reads CASSLPSGRADTGELFF. The DNA of the CDR3 is TGCGCCAGCAGCTTGCCTAGCGGGAGGGCCGACACCGGGGAGCTGTTTTTT.

The rearrangement uses TRBV5-1 and TRBJ2-1; 8 nucleotides line up with TRBD1. This CDR3 has 15 amino acids. V dropped 2 bases and J dropped 5; count of bases not matched to a gene: 6. CDR1 and CDR2 from the germline V gene are SGHRS and YFSETQ. CDR3 sequence (DNA): TGCGCCAGCAGCTTTGGACAGGGAAGTAACAATGAGCAGTTCTTC. Translation gives CASSFGQGSNNEQFF. Looking up the rest from reference TRBV5-1 and TRBJ2-1 gives the full variable domain: KAGVTQTPRYLIKTRGQQVTLSCSPISGHRSVSWYQQTPGQGLQFLFEYFSETQRNKGNFPGRFSGRQFSNSRSEMNVSTLELGDSALYLCASSFGQGSNNEQFFGPGTRLTVL.

The table lists this clone with a few counts. The CDR3 is CAWSLGGSSTDTQYF. The CDR3 coding sequence is TGTGCCTGGAGTTTAGGTGGGAGTAGCACAGATACGCAGTATTTT. The rearrangement uses TRBV30 and TRBJ2-3; D might be TRBD2 (5 bases). The CDR3 has 15 residues. Germline-derived CDR1 and CDR2 are GTSNPN and SVGIG (reference sequence). V was pared by 2 bases and J by 0 bases, with 12 bases between.

This clone was seen more than once but under ten times. This chain links TRBV7-2 with TRBJ2-3, with no clear D. CDR1 SGHTA and CDR2 FQGNSA come from the germline V gene. The length of the CDR3 is 14 residues. Trimming took 2 bases from V and 0 from J, leaving 6 bases between them. The CDR3 here is CASSLYQSTDTQYF. The DNA for the CDR3 is TGTGCCAGCAGCTTATATCAAAGCACAGATACGCAGTATTTT.

A remark on this clone: Within the sample, other DNA sequences also encode this same CDR3. This chain connects TRBV7-9 to TRBJ2-5; D is unresolved. This CDR3 region has 11 residues. CDR1 and CDR2 from the germline V gene are SEHNR and FQNEAQ (reference sequence). With 3 bases removed from V and 5 bases from J, the gap between germline ends came to 4 bases. The CDR3 loop reads CASSLSETQYF. The CDR3 DNA sequence: TGTGCCAGCAGCTTGTCGGAGACCCAGTACTTC.